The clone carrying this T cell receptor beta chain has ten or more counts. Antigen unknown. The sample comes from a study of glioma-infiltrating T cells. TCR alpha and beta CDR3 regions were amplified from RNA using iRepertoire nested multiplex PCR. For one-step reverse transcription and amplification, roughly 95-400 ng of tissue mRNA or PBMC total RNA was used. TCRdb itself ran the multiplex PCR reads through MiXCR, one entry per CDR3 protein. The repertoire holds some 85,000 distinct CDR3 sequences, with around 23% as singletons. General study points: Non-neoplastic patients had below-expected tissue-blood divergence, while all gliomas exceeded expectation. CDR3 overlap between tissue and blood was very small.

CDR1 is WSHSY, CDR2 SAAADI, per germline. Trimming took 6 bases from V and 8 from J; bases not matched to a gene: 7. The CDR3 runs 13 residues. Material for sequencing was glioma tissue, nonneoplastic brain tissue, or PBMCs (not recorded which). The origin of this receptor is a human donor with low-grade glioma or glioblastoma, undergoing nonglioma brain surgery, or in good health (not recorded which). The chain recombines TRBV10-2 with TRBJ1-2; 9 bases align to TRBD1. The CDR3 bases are TGCGCCAGCAGCGGGGACAGGGCCGGGGGCTACACCTTC. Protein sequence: CASSGDRAGGYTF.